The source of this T cell receptor beta chain is a study of CD8+CD57+ T cells in acquired aplastic anemia. Individuals selected for sequencing had exhibited CD8+CD57+ cell expansion on flow cytometry. TCR beta VDJ and CDR3 were profiled, and genomic DNA was the template. TCRdb fed the reads into MiXCR, producing one record per CDR3 protein. The sample carries over 150,000 distinct CDR3 sequences, roughly three fifths recorded once. The CDR3 extends over 15 amino acids. In germline, CDR1 is SEHNR, CDR2 FQNEAQ (reference sequence). Of note for this clonotype: This may be a read error: a much more frequent sequence differs by one nucleotide.

The origin of this receptor is a human donor with aplastic anemia. The sequencing input was sorted CD4+, CD8+, or CD8+CD57+ T cells (not recorded which) from PBMCs. J is TRBJ2-7 and V is TRBV7-9; 8 bases are shared with TRBD1. Here the CDR3 reads CASSPRTGLGYEQCF. In DNA form, the CDR3 reads TGTGCCAGCAGCCCCCGGACAGGGTTAGGCTACGAGCAGTGCTTC.